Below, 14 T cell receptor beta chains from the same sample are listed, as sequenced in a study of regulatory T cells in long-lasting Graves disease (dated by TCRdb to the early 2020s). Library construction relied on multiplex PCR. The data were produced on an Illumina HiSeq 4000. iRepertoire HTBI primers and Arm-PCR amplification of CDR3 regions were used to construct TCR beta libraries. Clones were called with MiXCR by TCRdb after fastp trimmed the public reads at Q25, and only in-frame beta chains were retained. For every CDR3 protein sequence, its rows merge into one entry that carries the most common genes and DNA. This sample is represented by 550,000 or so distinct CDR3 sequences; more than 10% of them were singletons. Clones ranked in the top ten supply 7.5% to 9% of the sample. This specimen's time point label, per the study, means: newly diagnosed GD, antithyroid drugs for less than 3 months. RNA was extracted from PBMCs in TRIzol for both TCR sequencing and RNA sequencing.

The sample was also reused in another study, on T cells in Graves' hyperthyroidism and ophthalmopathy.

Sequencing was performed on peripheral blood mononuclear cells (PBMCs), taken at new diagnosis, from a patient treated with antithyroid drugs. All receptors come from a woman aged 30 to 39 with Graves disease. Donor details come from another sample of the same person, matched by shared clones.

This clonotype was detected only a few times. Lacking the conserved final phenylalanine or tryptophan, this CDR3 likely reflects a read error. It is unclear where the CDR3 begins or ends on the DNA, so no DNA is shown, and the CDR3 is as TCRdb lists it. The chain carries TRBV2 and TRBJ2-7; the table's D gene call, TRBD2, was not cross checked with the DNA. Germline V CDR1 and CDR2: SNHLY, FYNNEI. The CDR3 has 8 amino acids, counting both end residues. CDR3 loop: CASSFLAG.

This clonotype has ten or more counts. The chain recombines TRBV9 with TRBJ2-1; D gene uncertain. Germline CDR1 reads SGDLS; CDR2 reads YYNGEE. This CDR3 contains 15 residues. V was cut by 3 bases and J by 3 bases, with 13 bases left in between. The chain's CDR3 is CASSALDTGYNEQFF. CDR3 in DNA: TGTGCCAGCAGCGCCCTGGATACGGGCTACAATGAGCAGTTCTTC.

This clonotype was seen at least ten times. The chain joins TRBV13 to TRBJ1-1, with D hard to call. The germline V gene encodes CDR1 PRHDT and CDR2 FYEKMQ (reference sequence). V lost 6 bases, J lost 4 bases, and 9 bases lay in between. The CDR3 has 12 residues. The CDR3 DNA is TGTGCCAGCAGTACCTCCCCCACTGAAGCTTTCTTT. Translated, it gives CASSTSPTEAFF.

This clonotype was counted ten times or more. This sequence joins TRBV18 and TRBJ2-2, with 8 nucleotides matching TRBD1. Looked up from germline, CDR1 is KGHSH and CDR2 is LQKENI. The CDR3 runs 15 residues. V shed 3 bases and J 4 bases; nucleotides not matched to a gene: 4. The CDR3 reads CASSPRTGFTGELFF. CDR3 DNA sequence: TGTGCCAGCTCACCGCGGACAGGGTTCACCGGGGAGCTGTTTTTT.

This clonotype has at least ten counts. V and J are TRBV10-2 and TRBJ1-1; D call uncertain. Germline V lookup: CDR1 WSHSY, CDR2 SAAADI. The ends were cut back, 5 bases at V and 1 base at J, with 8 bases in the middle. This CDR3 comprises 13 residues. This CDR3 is CASSRVENTEAFF. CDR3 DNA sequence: TGCGCCAGCAGTCGGGTGGAGAACACTGAAGCTTTCTTT.

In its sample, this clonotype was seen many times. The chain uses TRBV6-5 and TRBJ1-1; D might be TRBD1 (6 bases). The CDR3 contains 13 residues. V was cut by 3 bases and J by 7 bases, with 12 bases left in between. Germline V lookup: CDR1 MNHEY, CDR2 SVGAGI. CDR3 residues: CASSYRRDNEAFF. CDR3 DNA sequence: TGTGCCAGCAGTTATAGACGGGACAATGAAGCTTTCTTT.

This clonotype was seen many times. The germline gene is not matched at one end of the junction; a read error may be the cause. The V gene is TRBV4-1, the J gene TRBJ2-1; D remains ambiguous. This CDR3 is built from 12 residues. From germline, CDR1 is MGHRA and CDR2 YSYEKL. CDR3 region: CASSQGAGEQFF. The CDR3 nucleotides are TGCGCCAGCAGTCAAGGAGCCGGGGAGCAGTTCTTC.

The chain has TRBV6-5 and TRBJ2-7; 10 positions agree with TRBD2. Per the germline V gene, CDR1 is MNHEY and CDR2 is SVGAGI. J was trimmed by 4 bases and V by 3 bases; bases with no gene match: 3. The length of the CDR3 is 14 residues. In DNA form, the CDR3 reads TGTGCCAGCAGTTATAGCGGGAGGAGGTACGAGCAGTACTTC. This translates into CASSYSGRRYEQYF.

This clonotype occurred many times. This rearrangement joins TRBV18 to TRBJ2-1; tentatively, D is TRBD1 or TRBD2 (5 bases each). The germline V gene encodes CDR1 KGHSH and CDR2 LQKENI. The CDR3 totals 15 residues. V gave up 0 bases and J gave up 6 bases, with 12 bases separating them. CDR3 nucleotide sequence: TGTGCCAGCTCACCACCGGGACCCTCACGCAATGAGCAGTTCTTC. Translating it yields CASSPPGPSRNEQFF.

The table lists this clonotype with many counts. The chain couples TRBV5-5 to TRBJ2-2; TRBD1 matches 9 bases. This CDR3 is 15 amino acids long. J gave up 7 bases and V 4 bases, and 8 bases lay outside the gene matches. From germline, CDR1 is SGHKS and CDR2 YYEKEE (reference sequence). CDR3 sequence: CASSPTTGGDGELFF. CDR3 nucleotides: TGTGCCAGCAGCCCTACGACAGGGGGGGACGGGGAGCTGTTTTTT.

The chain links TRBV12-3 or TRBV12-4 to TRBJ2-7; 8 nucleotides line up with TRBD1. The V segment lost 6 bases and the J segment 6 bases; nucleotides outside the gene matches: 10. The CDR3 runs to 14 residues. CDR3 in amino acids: CASRGGTGQGEQYF. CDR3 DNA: TGTGCCAGCAGGGGCGGGACAGGTCAAGGCGAGCAGTACTTC.

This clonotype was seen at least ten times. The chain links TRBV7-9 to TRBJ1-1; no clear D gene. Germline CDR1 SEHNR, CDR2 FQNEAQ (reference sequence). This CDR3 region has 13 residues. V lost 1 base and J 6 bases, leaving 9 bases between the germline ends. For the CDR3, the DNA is TGTGCCAGCAGCTTAGGTACGCTTGCTGAAGCTTTCTTT. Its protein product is CASSLGTLAEAFF.

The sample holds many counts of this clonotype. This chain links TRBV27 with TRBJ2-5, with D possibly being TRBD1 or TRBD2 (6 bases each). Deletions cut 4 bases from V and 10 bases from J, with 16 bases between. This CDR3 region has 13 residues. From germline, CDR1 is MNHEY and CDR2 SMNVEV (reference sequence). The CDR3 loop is CASSSGARGDQYF. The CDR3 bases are TGTGCCAGCAGTTCGGGGGCCAGGGGTGACCAGTACTTC.

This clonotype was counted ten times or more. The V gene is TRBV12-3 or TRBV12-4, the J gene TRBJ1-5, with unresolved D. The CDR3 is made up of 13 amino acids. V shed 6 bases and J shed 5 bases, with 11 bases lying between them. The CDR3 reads CASSPNLDQPQHF. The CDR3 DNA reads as TGTGCCAGCAGCCCGAATTTAGATCAGCCCCAGCATTTT.